This entry is about one T cell receptor (beta chain). Antigen specificity is unknown. Mismatch with germline at one junction end may stem from a read error. CDR1 is SSHAT and CDR2 is FNYEAQ in the germline V gene (reference sequence). The CDR3 is 16 amino acids. cDNA libraries for TCR beta contained unique molecular identifiers. Roughly 450,000 cDNA molecules were recovered from an input of 1 to 10 million T cells. TCRdb reprocessed the PCR reads via MiXCR and lists one record per CDR3 protein. Of 820,000 or so distinct CDR3 sequences listed, around 50% are singletons. The source of the sample is a study of post-analysis software for immune sequencing data. In the study overall: Relapsing-remitting, secondary progressive and progressive-relapsing multiple sclerosis were all included among the disease courses.

Regarding the study as a whole: Roughly 5 TRBV segments occurring more often in patients than controls included TRBV5-6, TRBV5-1 and TRBV20-1. Batch-mates among the samples co-clustered strongly by F measure. Significantly decreased normalized Chao1 diversity was recorded for multiple sclerosis patients relative to controls.

The sequence was collected from a girl between 5 and 17 years old with multiple sclerosis. Sequencing was done on a sample of blood. The chain carries TRBV7-7 and TRBJ2-3; tentative D call: TRBD2 (5 bases). CDR3 nucleotide sequence: TGTGCTAGCAGCTTACGACTCACGGGGAGCACAGATACGCAGTATTTT. This encodes CASSLRLTGSTDTQYF.